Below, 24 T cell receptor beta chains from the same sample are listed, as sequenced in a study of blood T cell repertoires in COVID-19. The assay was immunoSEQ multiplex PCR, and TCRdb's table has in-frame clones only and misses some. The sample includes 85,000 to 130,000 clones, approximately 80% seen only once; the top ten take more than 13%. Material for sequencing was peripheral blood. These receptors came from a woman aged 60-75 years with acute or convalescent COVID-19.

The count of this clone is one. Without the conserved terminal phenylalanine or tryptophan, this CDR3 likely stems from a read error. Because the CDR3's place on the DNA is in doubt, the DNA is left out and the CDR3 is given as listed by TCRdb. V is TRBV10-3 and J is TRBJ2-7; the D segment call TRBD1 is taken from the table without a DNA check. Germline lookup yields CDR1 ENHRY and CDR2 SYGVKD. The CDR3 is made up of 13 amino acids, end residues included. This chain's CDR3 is CAISESGQGHLES.

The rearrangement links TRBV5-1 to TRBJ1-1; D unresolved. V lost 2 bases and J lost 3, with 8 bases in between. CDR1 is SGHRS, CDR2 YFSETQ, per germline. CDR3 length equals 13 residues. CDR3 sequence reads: CASSFSADTEAFF. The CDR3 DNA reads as TGCGCCAGCAGCTTCAGCGCAGACACTGAAGCTTTCTTT.

The DNA for the CDR3 is TGCGCCAGCAGCTTGGCCCCGAGCGGATACCGGACTAGCGGGGGCTCCGGGACCCAGTACTTC. This encodes CASSLAPSGYRTSGGSGTQYF. The chain is built from TRBV5-1 and TRBJ2-5, with 13 bases that match TRBD2. Trimming at V came to 0 bases and at J to 7 bases, leaving 21 bases not matched to a gene. Germline CDR1 is SGHRS and CDR2 is YFSETQ. The CDR3 covers 21 residues.

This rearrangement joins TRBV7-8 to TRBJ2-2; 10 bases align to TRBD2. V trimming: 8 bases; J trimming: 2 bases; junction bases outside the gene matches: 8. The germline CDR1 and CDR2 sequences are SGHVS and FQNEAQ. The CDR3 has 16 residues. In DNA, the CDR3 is TGTGCCAGCTCGTCCACTAGCGGGATAAACACCGGGGAGCTGTTTTTT. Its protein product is CASSSTSGINTGELFF.

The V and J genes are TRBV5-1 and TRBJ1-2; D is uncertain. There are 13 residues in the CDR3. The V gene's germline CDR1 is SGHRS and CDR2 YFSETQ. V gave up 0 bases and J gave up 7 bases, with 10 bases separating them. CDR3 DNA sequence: TGCGCCAGCAGCTTGGGCCAGGTTCCTGGCTACACCTTC. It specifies CASSLGQVPGYTF. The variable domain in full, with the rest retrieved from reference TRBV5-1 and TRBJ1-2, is KAGVTQTPRYLIKTRGQQVTLSCSPISGHRSVSWYQQTPGQGLQFLFEYFSETQRNKGNFPGRFSGRQFSNSRSEMNVSTLELGDSALYLCASSLGQVPGYTFGSGTRLTVV.

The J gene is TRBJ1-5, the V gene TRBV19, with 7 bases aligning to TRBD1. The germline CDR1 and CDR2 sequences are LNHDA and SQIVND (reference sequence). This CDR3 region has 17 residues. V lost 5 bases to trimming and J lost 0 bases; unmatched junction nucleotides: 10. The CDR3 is CASSPWTGQYSNQPQHF. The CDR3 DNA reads TGTGCCAGTAGTCCGTGGACAGGACAATATAGCAATCAGCCCCAGCATTTT.

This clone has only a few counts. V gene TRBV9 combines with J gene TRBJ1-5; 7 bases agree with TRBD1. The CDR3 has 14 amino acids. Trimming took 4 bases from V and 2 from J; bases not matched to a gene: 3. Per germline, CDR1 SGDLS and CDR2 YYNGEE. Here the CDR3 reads CASSPGQGNQPQHF. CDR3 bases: TGTGCCAGCAGCCCCGGACAGGGCAATCAGCCCCAGCATTTT.

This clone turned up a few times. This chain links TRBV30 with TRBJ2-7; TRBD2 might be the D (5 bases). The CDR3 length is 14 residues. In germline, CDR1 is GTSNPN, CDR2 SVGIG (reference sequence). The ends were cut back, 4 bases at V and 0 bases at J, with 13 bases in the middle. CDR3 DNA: TGTGCCTGGAAGTTTCCGGGGAGCTCCTACGAGCAGTACTTC. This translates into CAWKFPGSSYEQYF.

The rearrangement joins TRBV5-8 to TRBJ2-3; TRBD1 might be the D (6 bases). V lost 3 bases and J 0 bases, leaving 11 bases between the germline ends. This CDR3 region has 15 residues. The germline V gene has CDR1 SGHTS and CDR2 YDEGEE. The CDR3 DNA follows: TGTGCCAGCAGCTCGCAGGGGATCAGCACAGATACGCAGTATTTT. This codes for CASSSQGISTDTQYF.

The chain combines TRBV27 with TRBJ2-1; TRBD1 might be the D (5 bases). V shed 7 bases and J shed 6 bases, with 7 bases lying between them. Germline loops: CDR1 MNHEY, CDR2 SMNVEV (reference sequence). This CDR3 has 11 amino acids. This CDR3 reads CASKGRNEQFF. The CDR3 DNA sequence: TGTGCCAGCAAGGGGCGCAATGAGCAGTTCTTC.

CDR3 coding DNA: TGTGCCAGCAGCTTACTAGCGGGGGGCCTTACGACCCAGTACTTC. Protein product: CASSLLAGGLTTQYF. The chain recombines TRBV7-9 with TRBJ2-5; 11 bases fit TRBD2. The V gene's germline CDR1 is SEHNR and CDR2 FQNEAQ (reference sequence). V was pared by 2 bases and J by 7 bases, with 6 bases of the junction left unmatched. This CDR3 is built from 15 residues.

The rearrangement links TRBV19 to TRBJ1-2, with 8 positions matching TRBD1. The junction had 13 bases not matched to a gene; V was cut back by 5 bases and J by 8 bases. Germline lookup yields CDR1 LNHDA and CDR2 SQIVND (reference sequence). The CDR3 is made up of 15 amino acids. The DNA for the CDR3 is TGTGCCAGTAGTCAGGGGGCGAGAGGAATAGGAGGCTACACCTTC. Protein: CASSQGARGIGGYTF.

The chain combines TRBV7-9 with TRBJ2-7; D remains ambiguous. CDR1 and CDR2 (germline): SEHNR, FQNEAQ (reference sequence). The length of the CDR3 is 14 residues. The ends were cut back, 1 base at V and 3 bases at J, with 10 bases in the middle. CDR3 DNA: TGTGCCAGCAGCTTAGGACAATCTCTCTACGAGCAGTACTTC. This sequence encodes CASSLGQSLYEQYF.

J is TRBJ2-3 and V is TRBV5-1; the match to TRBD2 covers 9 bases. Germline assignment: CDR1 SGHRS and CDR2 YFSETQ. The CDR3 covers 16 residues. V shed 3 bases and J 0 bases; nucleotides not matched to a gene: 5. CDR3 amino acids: CASSSRLADSTDTQYF. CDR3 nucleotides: TGCGCCAGCAGCTCCCGACTAGCGGACAGCACAGATACGCAGTATTTT.

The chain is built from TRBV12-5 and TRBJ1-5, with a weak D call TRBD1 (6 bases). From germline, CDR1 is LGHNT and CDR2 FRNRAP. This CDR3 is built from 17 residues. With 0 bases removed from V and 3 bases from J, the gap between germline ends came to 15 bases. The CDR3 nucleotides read TGTGCTAGTGGTTTGGTATTAGCAGGGGTGGTCAATCAGCCCCAGCATTTT. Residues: CASGLVLAGVVNQPQHF.

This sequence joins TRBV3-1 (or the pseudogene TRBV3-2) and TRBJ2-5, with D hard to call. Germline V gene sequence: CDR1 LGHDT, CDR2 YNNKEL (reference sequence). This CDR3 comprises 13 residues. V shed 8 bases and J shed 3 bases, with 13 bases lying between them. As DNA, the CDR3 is TGTGCCAGCTCCCTTTTCCTTAAAGAGACCCAGTACTTC. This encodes CASSLFLKETQYF.

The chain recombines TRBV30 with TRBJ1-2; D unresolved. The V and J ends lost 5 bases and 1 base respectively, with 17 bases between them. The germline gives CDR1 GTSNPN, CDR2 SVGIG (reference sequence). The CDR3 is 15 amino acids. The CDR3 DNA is TGTGCCTGGGCGGGGTTCCCGGGGATTAACTATGGCTACACCTTC. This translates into CAWAGFPGINYGYTF.

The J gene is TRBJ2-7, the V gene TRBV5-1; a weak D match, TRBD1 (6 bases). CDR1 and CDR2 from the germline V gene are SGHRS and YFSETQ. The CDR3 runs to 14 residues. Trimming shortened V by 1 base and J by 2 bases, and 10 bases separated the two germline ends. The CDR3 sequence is CASSLRTDPYEQYF. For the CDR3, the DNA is TGCGCCAGCAGCTTGAGGACAGATCCCTACGAGCAGTACTTC.

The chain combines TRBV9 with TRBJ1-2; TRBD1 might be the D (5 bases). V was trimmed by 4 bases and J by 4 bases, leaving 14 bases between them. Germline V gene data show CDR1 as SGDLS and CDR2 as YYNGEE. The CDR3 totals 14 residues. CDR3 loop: CASSPGGEIYGYTF. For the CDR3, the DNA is TGTGCCAGCAGCCCTGGGGGGGAGATCTATGGCTACACCTTC.

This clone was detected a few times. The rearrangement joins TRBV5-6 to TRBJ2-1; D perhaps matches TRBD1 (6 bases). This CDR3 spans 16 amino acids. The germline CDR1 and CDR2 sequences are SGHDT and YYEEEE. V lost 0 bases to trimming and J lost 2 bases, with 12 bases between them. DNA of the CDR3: TGTGCCAGCAGCTTGGATCGTACAGGGACCTACAATGAGCAGTTCTTC. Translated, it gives CASSLDRTGTYNEQFF.

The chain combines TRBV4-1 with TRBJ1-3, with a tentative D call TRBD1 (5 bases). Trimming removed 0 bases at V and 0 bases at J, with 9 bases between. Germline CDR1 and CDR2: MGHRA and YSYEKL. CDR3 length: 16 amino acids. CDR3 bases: TGCGCCAGCAGCCAAGAGGTACAGGTCTCTGGAAACACCATATATTTT. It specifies CASSQEVQVSGNTIYF.

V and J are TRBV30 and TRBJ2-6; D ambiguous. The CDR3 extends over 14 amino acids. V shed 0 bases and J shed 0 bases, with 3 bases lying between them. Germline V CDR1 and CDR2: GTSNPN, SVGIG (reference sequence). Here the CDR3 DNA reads TGTGCCTGGAGTGTACACTCTGGGGCCAACGTCCTGACTTTC. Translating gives CAWSVHSGANVLTF. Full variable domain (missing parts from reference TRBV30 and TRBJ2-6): SQTIHQWPATLVQPVGSPLSLECTVEGTSNPNLYWYRQAAGRGLQLLFYSVGIGQISSEVPQNLSASRPQDRQFILSSKKLLLSDSGFYLCAWSVHSGANVLTFGAGSRLTVL.

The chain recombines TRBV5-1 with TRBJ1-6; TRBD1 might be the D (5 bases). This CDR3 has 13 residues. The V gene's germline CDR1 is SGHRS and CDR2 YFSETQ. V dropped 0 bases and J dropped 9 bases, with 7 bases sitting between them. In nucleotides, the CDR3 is TGCGCCAGCAGCTTGGGGGGGGTTTCACCCCTCCACTTT. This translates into CASSLGGVSPLHF. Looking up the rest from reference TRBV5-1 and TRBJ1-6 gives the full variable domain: KAGVTQTPRYLIKTRGQQVTLSCSPISGHRSVSWYQQTPGQGLQFLFEYFSETQRNKGNFPGRFSGRQFSNSRSEMNVSTLELGDSALYLCASSLGGVSPLHFGNGTRLTVT.

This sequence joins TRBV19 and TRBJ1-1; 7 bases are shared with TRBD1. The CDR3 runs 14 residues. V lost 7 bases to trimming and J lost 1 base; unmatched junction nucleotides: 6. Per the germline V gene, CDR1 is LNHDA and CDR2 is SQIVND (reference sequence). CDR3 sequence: CASIRRGTNTEAFF. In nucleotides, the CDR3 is TGTGCCAGTATTCGCAGGGGGACGAACACTGAAGCTTTCTTT.